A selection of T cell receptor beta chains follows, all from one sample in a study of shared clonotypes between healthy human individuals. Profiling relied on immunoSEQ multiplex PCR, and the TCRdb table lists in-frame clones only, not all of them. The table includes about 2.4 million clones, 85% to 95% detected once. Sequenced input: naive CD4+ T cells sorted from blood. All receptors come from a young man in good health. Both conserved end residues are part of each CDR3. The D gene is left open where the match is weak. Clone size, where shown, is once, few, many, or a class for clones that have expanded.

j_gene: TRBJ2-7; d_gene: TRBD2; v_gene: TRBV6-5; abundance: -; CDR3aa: CASSYSSGSGAYEQYF; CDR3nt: TGTGCCAGCAGTTACTCCAGCGGGAGTGGCGCCTACGAGCAGTACTTC
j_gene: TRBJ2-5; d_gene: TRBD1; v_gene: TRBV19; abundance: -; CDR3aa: CASSIESTGTAAETQYF; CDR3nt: TGTGCCAGTAGTATAGAGTCTACCGGGACAGCCGCGGAGACCCAGTACTTC
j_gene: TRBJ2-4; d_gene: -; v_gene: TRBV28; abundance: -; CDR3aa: CASSLRENIQYF; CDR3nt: TGTGCCAGCAGTCTCCGGGAGAACATTCAGTACTTC
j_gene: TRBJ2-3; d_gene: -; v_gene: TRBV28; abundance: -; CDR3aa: CASSEQGGTDTQYF; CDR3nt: TGTGCCAGCAGTGAACAGGGAGGGACAGATACGCAGTATTTT
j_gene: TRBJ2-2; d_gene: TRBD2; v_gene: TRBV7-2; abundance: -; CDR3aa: CASSLLAGGPGGELFF; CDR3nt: TGTGCCAGCAGCTTACTAGCGGGGGGGCCTGGCGGGGAGCTGTTTTTT
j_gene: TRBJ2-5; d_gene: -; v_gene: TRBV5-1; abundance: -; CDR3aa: CASSEPQETQYF; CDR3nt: TGCGCCAGCAGCGAACCCCAAGAGACCCAGTACTTC
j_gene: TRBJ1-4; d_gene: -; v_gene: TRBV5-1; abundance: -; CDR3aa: CASNVGGTNEKLFF; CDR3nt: TGCGCCAGCAATGTAGGGGGAACTAATGAAAAACTGTTTTTT
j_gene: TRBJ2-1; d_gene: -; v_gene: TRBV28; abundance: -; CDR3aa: CASSLPGSVREQFF; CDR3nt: TGTGCCAGCAGTTTACCGGGCAGTGTCCGGGAGCAGTTCTTC
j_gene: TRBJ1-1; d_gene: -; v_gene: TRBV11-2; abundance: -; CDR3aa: CASSLFQGGTEAFF; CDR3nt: TGTGCCAGCAGCTTATTTCAGGGCGGTACTGAAGCTTTCTTT
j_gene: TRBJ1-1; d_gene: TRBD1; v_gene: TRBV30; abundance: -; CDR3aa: CAWGTGGWVTEAFF; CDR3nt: TGTGCCTGGGGGACAGGGGGCTGGGTCACTGAAGCTTTCTTT
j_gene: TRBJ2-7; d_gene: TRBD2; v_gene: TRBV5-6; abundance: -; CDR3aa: CASSTGTRSSYEQYF; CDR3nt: TGTGCCAGTTCAACCGGGACTAGGAGCTCCTACGAGCAGTACTTC
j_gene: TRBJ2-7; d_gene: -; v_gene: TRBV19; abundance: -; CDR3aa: CAYYNSASKESYEQYF; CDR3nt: TGTGCCTACTATAACTCGGCTTCCAAGGAAAGCTACGAGCAGTACTTC
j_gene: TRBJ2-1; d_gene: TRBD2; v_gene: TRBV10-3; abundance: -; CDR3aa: CATSKTSGGLSYNEQFF; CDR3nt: TGTGCCACCTCTAAGACTAGCGGGGGACTCTCCTACAATGAGCAGTTCTTC
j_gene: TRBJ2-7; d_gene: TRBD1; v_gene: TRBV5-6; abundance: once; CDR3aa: CASSLADRDLGEQYF; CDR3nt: TGTGCCAGCAGCTTGGCCGACAGGGATCTGGGGGAGCAGTACTTC
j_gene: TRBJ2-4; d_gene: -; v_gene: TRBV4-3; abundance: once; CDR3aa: CASSQEAPGGVAKNIQYF; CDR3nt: TGCGCCAGCAGCCAAGAAGCCCCCGGTGGTGTAGCCAAAAACATTCAGTACTTC
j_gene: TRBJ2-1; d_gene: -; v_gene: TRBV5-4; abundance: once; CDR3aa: CASSADSISYNEQFF; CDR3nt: TGTGCCAGCAGCGCGGACAGTATCTCCTACAATGAGCAGTTCTTC
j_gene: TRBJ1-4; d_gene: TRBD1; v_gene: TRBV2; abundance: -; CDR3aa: CASSTRQGTNEKLFF; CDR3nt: TGTGCCAGCAGTACTCGACAGGGGACTAATGAAAAACTGTTTTTT
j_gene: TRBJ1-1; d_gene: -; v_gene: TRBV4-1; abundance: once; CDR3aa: CASSQDPAAGRWNTEAFF; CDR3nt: TGCGCCAGCAGCCAAGATCCGGCGGCAGGGAGATGGAACACTGAAGCTTTCTTT
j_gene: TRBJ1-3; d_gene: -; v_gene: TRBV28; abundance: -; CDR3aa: CASIGFGFSGNTIYF; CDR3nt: TGTGCCAGCATAGGTTTCGGTTTCTCTGGAAACACCATATATTTT
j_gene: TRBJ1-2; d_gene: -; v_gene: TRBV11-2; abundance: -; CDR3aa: CASSLGSNYGYTF; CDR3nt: TGTGCCAGCAGCTTAGGGTCTAACTATGGCTACACCTTC
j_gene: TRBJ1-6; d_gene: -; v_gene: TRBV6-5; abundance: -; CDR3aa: CASSPGLTNSPLHF; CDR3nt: TGTGCCAGCAGCCCCGGACTGACTAATTCACCCCTCCACTTT
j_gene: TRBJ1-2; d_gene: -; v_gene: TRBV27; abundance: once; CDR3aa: CASSSAPGSRDGYTF; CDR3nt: TGTGCCAGCAGTTCCGCTCCAGGGAGTCGAGATGGCTACACCTTC
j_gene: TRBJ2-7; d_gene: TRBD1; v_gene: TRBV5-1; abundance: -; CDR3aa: CASSLNLKTGTGSYEQYF; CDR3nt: TGCGCCAGCAGCTTGAATTTGAAAACCGGGACAGGTTCCTACGAGCAGTACTTC
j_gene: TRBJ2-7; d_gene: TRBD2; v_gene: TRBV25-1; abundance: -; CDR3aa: CASRFGTSGEQYF; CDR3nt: TGTGCCAGCAGATTCGGGACTAGCGGCGAGCAGTACTTC
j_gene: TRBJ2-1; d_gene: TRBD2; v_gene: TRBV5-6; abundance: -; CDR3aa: CASSQATSGEQFF; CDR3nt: TGTGCCAGCAGTCAAGCGACTAGCGGGGAGCAGTTCTTC
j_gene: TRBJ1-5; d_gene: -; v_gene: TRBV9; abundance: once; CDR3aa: CASSVGDSRNQPQHF; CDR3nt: TGTGCCAGCAGCGTAGGAGACAGTCGCAATCAGCCCCAGCATTTT
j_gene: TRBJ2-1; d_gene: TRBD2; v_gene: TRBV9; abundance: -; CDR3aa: CASSVGLSGNYNEQFF; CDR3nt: TGTGCCAGCAGCGTAGGGCTGAGCGGGAACTACAATGAGCAGTTCTTC
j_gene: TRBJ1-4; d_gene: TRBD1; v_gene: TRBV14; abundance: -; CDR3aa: CASSQARQGQREKLFF; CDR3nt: TGTGCCAGCAGCCAAGCACGACAGGGCCAGAGGGAAAAACTGTTTTTT
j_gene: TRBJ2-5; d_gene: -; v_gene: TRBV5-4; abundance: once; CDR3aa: CASSDPGRPETQYF; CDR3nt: TGTGCCAGCAGCGACCCGGGACGCCCAGAGACCCAGTACTTC
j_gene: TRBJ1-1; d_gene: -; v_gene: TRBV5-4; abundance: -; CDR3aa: CASSLEGGSMNTEAFF; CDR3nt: TGTGCCAGCAGCTTGGAGGGGGGAAGCATGAACACTGAAGCTTTCTTT
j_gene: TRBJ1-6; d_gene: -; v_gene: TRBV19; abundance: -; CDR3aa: CASSIDRQQLYNSPLHF; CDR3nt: TGTGCCAGTAGTATAGATCGGCAGCAACTCTATAATTCACCCCTCCACTTT
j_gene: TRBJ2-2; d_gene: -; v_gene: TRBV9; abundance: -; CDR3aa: CASSLISKSDITGEDTGELFF; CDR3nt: TGTGCCAGCAGCCTTATAAGCAAGTCGGACATCACGGGAGAGGACACCGGGGAGCTGTTTTTT
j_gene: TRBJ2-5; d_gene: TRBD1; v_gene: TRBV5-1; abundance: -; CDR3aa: CASSRGQQETQYF; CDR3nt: TGCGCCAGCAGCCGGGGACAGCAAGAGACCCAGTACTTC
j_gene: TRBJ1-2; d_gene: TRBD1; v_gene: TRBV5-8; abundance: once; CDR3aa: CASSPWTGGNGYTF; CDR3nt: TGTGCCAGCAGCCCCTGGACAGGGGGCAACGGCTACACCTTC
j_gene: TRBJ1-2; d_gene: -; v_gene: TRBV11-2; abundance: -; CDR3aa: CASSLGSGSNYGYTF; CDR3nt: TGTGCCAGCAGCTTAGGTTCAGGCTCTAACTATGGCTACACCTTC
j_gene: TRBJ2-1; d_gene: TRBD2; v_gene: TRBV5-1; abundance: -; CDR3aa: CASIILERELSNEQFF; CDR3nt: TGCGCCAGCATAATCCTTGAGCGGGAACTCAGCAATGAGCAGTTCTTC
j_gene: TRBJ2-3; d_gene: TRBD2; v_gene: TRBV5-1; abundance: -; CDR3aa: CASSFSPLGGVPHTDTQYF; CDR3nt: TGCGCCAGCAGCTTTTCACCTCTGGGGGGGGTACCACACACAGATACGCAGTATTTT
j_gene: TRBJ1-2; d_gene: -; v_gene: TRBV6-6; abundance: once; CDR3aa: CASSDREGSLYGYTF; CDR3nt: TGTGCCAGCAGTGATCGGGAGGGCTCCCTCTATGGCTACACCTTC
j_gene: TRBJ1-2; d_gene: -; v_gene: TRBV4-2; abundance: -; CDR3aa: CASSQDFTRTGQGYTF; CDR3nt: TGTGCCAGCAGCCAAGATTTTACGCGAACAGGTCAGGGCTACACCTTC
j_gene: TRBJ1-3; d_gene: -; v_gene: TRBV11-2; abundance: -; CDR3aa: CASSPLPGRRHGNTIYF; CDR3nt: TGTGCCAGCAGCCCCCTGCCAGGGAGGAGGCATGGAAACACCATATATTTT
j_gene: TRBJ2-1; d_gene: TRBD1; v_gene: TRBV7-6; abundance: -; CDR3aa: CASRPSGTGVNEQFF; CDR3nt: TGTGCCAGCAGGCCCTCCGGGACAGGGGTCAATGAGCAGTTCTTC
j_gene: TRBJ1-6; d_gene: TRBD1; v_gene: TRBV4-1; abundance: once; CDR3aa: CASSQDGQGRNSPLHF; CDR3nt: TGCGCCAGCAGCCAAGATGGACAGGGGAGAAATTCACCCCTCCACTTT
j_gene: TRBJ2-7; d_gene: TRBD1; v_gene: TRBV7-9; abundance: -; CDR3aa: CASSFEGTGGYEQYF; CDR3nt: TGTGCCAGCAGCTTTGAAGGGACAGGGGGCTACGAGCAGTACTTC
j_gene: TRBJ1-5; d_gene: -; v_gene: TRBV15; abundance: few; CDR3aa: CATSRDGGQVNQPQHF; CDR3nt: TGTGCCACCAGCAGAGACGGGGGGCAGGTCAATCAGCCCCAGCATTTT
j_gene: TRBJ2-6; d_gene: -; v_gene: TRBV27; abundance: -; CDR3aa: CASRRSSGANVLTF; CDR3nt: TGTGCCAGCAGGAGGAGCTCTGGGGCCAACGTCCTGACTTTC
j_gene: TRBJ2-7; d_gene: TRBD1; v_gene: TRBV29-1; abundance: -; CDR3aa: CSVGTGGYEQYF; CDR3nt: TGCAGCGTTGGGACAGGGGGCTACGAGCAGTACTTC
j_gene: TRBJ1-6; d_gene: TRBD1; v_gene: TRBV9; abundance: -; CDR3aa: CASSRDRDNSPLHF; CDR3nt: TGTGCCAGCAGTAGGGACAGGGATAATTCACCCCTCCACTTT
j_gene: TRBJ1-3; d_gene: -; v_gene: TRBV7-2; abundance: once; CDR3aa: CASSLMGAVSGNTIYF; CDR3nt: TGTGCCAGCAGCTTAATGGGGGCAGTCTCTGGAAACACCATATATTTT
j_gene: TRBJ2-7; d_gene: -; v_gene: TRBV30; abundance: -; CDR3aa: CAWSHPGLKDYEQYF; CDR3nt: TGTGCCTGGAGTCACCCGGGACTCAAAGACTACGAGCAGTACTTC
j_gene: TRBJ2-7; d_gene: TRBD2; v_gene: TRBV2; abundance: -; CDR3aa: CASRAGTSGGYEQYF; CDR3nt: TGTGCCAGCAGGGCCGGGACTAGCGGGGGGTACGAGCAGTACTTC
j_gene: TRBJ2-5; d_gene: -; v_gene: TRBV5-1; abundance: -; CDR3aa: CASSLAGSQETQYF; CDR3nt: TGCGCCAGCAGCTTGGCGGGCTCCCAAGAGACCCAGTACTTC
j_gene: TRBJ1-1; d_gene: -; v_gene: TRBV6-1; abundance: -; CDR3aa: CASRYGKDTEAFF; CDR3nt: TGTGCCAGCAGATACGGGAAGGACACTGAAGCTTTCTTT
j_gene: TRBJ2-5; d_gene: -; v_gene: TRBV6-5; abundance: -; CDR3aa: CASRRDVQETQYF; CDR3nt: TGTGCCAGCAGAAGGGATGTCCAAGAGACCCAGTACTTC
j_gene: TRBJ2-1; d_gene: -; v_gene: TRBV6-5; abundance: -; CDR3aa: CASSYSSLGGNEQFF; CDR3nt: TGTGCCAGCAGTTACTCGAGTCTAGGGGGCAATGAGCAGTTCTTC
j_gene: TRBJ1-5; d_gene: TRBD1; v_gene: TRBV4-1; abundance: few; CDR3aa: CASSQDGQGVLQPQHF; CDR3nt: TGCGCCAGCAGCCAAGATGGACAGGGGGTGCTTCAGCCCCAGCATTTT
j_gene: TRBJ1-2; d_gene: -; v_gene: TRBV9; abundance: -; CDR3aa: CASSGEGGRTYGYTF; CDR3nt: TGTGCCAGCAGCGGAGAGGGGGGCCGCACCTATGGCTACACCTTC
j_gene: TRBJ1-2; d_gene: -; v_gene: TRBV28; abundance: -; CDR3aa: CASGGGGYTF; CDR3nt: TGTGCCAGCGGGGGGGGAGGCTACACCTTC
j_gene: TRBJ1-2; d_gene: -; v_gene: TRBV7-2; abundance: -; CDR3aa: CASSLEARFLYGYTF; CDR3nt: TGTGCCAGCAGCTTAGAGGCCAGGTTCCTTTATGGCTACACCTTC
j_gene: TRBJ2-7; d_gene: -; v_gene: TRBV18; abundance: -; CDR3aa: CASSPLPGGLEQYF; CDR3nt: TGTGCCAGCTCACCCCTCCCTGGGGGCCTCGAGCAGTACTTC